Following are 30 T cell receptor beta chains from one sample sequenced in a study of blood T cells in healthy people across ages. A second PCR of about 6 to 11 cycles used a sample-barcoded 5' primer and a J-beta primer mix. TCRdb passed the 5' RACE reads through MiXCR, listing each CDR3 protein once. The table lists roughly 700,000 distinct CDR3 sequences, about 52% of them singletons. Sequences were obtained from blood. The origin of the receptors is a woman aged 55-70 years in good health.

The V call is TRBV5-1, the J call TRBJ2-1; D is possibly TRBD2 (6 bases). From germline, CDR1 is SGHRS and CDR2 YFSETQ. CDR3 size: 16 residues. Deletions cut 0 bases from V and 4 bases from J, with 14 bases between. The CDR3 nucleotides read TGCGCCAGCAGCTTGGTACCGGGACTCGAATACAATGAGCAGTTCTTC. Translation: CASSLVPGLEYNEQFF.

The CDR3 reads CASGHRGGYEQYF. DNA for the CDR3: TGTGCCAGCGGACACAGGGGTGGCTACGAGCAGTACTTC. The chain links TRBV13 to TRBJ2-4; 7 positions agree with TRBD1. The J call is in doubt because the DNA end fits TRBJ2-7 better. This CDR3 spans 13 amino acids. Germline CDR1 and CDR2: PRHDT and FYEKMQ (reference sequence).

The chain uses TRBV4-3 and TRBJ1-6, with D possibly being TRBD1 (6 bases). V dropped 2 bases and J dropped 7 bases, with 15 bases sitting between them. In germline, CDR1 is LGHNA, CDR2 YSLEER. The CDR3 runs 16 residues. The CDR3 is CASSQLTGTWNSPLHF. As DNA, the CDR3 is TGCGCCAGCAGCCAATTAACAGGGACGTGGAATTCACCCCTCCACTTT.

This clonotype was detected only a few times. The chain carries TRBV12-5 and TRBJ1-1; D is uncertain. This CDR3 comprises 13 residues. Trimming took off 9 bases at V and 10 bases at J, with 21 bases between the two ends. Germline CDR1 reads LGHNT; CDR2 reads FRNRAP. This chain's CDR3 is CARIDNTPSTAFF. For the CDR3, the DNA is TGTGCTAGAATTGACAACACCCCCTCAACAGCTTTCTTT.

CDR3 sequence: CASSFAGHGYTF. The CDR3 nucleotides read TGTGCCAGCAGTTTTGCAGGGCATGGCTACACCTTC. The chain carries TRBV12-3 or TRBV12-4 and TRBJ1-2; tentatively, D is TRBD1 (5 bases). This CDR3 is built from 12 residues. Trimming took 3 bases from V and 6 from J, leaving 8 bases between them.

The chain has TRBV4-3 and TRBJ2-3; 8 positions match TRBD2. CDR1 is LGHNA and CDR2 is YSLEER in the germline V gene. V was pared by 4 bases and J by 0 bases, with 3 bases of the junction left unmatched. The CDR3 has 15 amino acids. The CDR3 sequence: CASSRGLASTDTQYF. In DNA form, the CDR3 reads TGCGCCAGCAGCCGAGGACTAGCTAGCACAGATACGCAGTATTTT.

This clonotype appeared a single time. The chain recombines TRBV11-2 with TRBJ2-1; no definite D call. Germline-derived CDR1 and CDR2 are SGHAT and FQNNGV. CDR3 length equals 14 residues. The V gene lost 4 bases and the J gene lost 5 bases, with 12 bases spanning the gap. CDR3 protein: CASSSTSPHNEQFF. The CDR3 DNA sequence: TGTGCCAGCAGCTCGACATCGCCCCACAATGAGCAGTTCTTC.

The DNA for the CDR3 is TGCAGTGCTAGATCACACCCCGACTATAACACCGGGGAGCTGTTTTTT. As protein: CSARSHPDYNTGELFF. The chain links TRBV20-1 to TRBJ2-2, with D perhaps TRBD2 (5 bases). Germline-derived CDR1 and CDR2 are DFQATT and SNEGSKA (reference sequence). V was trimmed by 2 bases and J by 2 bases, leaving 15 bases between them. This CDR3 spans 16 amino acids.

CDR3 sequence reads: CASSPFTANTGELFF. CDR3 DNA sequence: TGCGCCAGCAGCCCCTTTACTGCGAACACCGGGGAGCTGTTTTTT. The chain joins TRBV5-1 to TRBJ2-2; D gene ambiguous. Germline CDR1 SGHRS, CDR2 YFSETQ. The CDR3 spans 15 residues. V was cut by 4 bases and J by 0 bases, with 10 bases left in between.

The rearrangement joins TRBV7-2 to TRBJ2-3, with TRBD2 identical over 14 bases. The germline CDR1 and CDR2 sequences are SGHTA and FQGNSA. The junction had 7 bases not matched to a gene; V was cut back by 4 bases and J by 4 bases. This CDR3 contains 17 residues. In DNA form, the CDR3 reads TGTGCCAGCAGCTCGGGACTAGCGGGAGCGAGGGCAGATACGCAGTATTTT. This sequence encodes CASSSGLAGARADTQYF.

Only a few counts were recorded for this clonotype. This sequence joins TRBV7-2 and TRBJ2-3; tentative D call: TRBD2 (6 bases). The CDR3 sequence is 14 residues long. Trimming removed 4 bases from V and 5 bases from J, with 13 bases in between. In germline, CDR1 is SGHTA, CDR2 FQGNSA. The CDR3 spells CASSSIGRIDTQYF. CDR3 DNA: TGTGCCAGCAGCTCTATCGGGAGAATAGATACGCAGTATTTT.

This CDR3 reads CASSAGLAGPYNEQFF. The CDR3 DNA follows: TGTGCCAGCAGTGCAGGTCTAGCGGGGCCCTACAATGAGCAGTTCTTC. V and J are TRBV25-1 and TRBJ2-1; 9 bases fit TRBD2. Germline V CDR1 and CDR2: MGHDK, SYGVNS. The trim removed 4 bases at V and 2 bases at J, leaving 6 bases unmatched. The CDR3 spans 16 residues.

The V and J genes are TRBV27 and TRBJ2-1; D uncertain. The CDR3 length is 13 residues. Germline loops: CDR1 MNHEY, CDR2 SMNVEV (reference sequence). V was shortened by 2 bases and J by 8 bases, with 10 bases between the two germline ends. The CDR3 region has the DNA TGTGCCAGCAGTTTAAGCGTAGGAGATGAGCAGTTCTTC. This gives the protein CASSLSVGDEQFF.

The gene calls are TRBV6-6 and TRBJ2-7, with unresolved D. CDR1 and CDR2 (germline): MNHNY, SVGAGI (reference sequence). The CDR3 loop spans 13 amino acids. V gave up 8 bases and J gave up 7 bases, with 18 bases separating them. The CDR3 here is CASRPSDFSEQYF. CDR3 in DNA: TGTGCCAGCCGCCCGAGCGATTTCAGTGAGCAGTACTTC.

This chain connects TRBV3-1 to TRBJ2-7, with 12 bases aligning to TRBD2. With V trimmed by 5 bases and J by 7 bases, 9 bases remained unmatched. The CDR3 contains 15 residues. Germline V gene lookup returns CDR1 LGHDT and CDR2 YNNKEL (reference sequence). CDR3: CASSTPSGRGNEQYF. In DNA form, the CDR3 reads TGTGCCAGCAGCACCCCTAGCGGGAGGGGGAATGAGCAGTACTTC.

This clonotype was seen many times. The chain couples TRBV7-2 to TRBJ2-5; D ambiguous. V dropped 4 bases and J dropped 8 bases, with 14 bases sitting between them. This CDR3 comprises 13 residues. Germline-derived CDR1 and CDR2 are SGHTA and FQGNSA. CDR3 nucleotides: TGTGCCAGCAGCTCCGGGCCCGACGGTACCCAGTACTTC. It codes for CASSSGPDGTQYF.

This clonotype has more than one count but fewer than ten. This sequence joins TRBV30 and TRBJ2-7; D is unclear. CDR3 length: 13 amino acids. Per germline, CDR1 GTSNPN and CDR2 SVGIG (reference sequence). V lost 0 bases and J lost 3, with 9 bases in between. The CDR3 DNA reads TGTGCCTGGAGTGTTACACTCAACTACGAGCAGTACTTC. Translation gives CAWSVTLNYEQYF.

This clonotype was seen many times. The chain uses TRBV7-9 and TRBJ2-7, with D possibly being TRBD1 or TRBD2 (6 bases each). The CDR3 length is 13 residues. The V end lost 11 bases, the J end lost 0 bases, and 14 bases lay between the germline ends. Germline V CDR1 and CDR2: SEHNR, FQNEAQ (reference sequence). The CDR3 nucleotides read TGTGCCTCCAGGGGCGGGAACTCCTACGAGCAGTACTTC. This translates into CASRGGNSYEQYF.

The chain joins TRBV9 to TRBJ2-1; D not certain. The J call may not be correct, given that the DNA end is closer to TRBJ2-7. This CDR3 region has 14 residues. The germline V gene has CDR1 SGDLS and CDR2 YYNGEE. CDR3 bases: TGTGCCAGCAGCGGGAGAGATTCCTACAATGAGCAGTACTTC. Translating it yields CASSGRDSYNEQYF.

V gene TRBV5-1 combines with J gene TRBJ2-7; 7 bases line up with TRBD2. This CDR3 has 15 residues. The germline V gene has CDR1 SGHRS and CDR2 YFSETQ. Trimming cost V 1 base and J 4 bases; bases outside gene matches: 8. CDR3 sequence: CASSLPGGPGYEQYF. The CDR3 nucleotides read TGCGCCAGCAGCTTGCCGGGGGGTCCGGGATACGAGCAGTACTTC.

This clonotype was seen more than once but under ten times. This sequence joins TRBV12-3 or TRBV12-4 and TRBJ1-2; 9 bases are shared with TRBD1. This CDR3 is built from 16 residues. The V and J ends lost 3 bases and 8 bases, in that order; junction bases with no gene match: 13. In DNA form, the CDR3 reads TGTGCCAGCAGTTTGTCCCCGGGACAGGGCGTCGGAGGCTACACCTTC. It encodes CASSLSPGQGVGGYTF.

This clonotype was picked up a small number of times. The gene calls are TRBV20-1 and TRBJ1-2, with 7 bases aligning to TRBD1. The CDR3 spans 13 residues. The J segment lost 8 bases and the V segment lost 1 base, leaving 7 bases of the junction unmatched. CDR1 is DFQATT and CDR2 is SNEGSKA in the germline V gene (reference sequence). The CDR3 sequence: CSARAHTGVGYTF. The CDR3 bases are TGCAGTGCTAGAGCTCACACAGGGGTCGGCTACACCTTC.

This clonotype showed up many times. The chain combines TRBV27 with TRBJ2-5, with a possible D match to TRBD2 (5 bases). V was cut by 5 bases and J by 1 base, with 8 bases left in between. Germline assignment: CDR1 MNHEY and CDR2 SMNVEV (reference sequence). The CDR3 has 13 residues. This CDR3 reads CASSRGPQETQYF. The CDR3 bases are TGTGCCAGCAGTCGAGGGCCCCAAGAGACCCAGTACTTC.

The V and J genes are TRBV18 and TRBJ2-1; 7 bases agree with TRBD2. The CDR3 covers 15 residues. CDR1 is KGHSH, CDR2 LQKENI, per germline. V lost 3 bases, J lost 8 bases, and 10 bases stayed unmatched. DNA for the CDR3: TGTGCCAGCTCACCCTCCACGGGCGGGAGCCATGAGCAGTTCTTC. This translates into CASSPSTGGSHEQFF.

This clonotype was picked up a small number of times. CDR3 nucleotide sequence: TGTGCCAGCAGCCACAGGGATGCCTACGAGCAGTACTTC. As protein: CASSHRDAYEQYF. The chain has TRBV3-1 and TRBJ2-7; perhaps TRBD1 as D (5 bases). The CDR3 consists of 13 residues. The V gene's germline CDR1 is LGHDT and CDR2 YNNKEL (reference sequence). V was cut by 3 bases and J by 2 bases, with 8 bases left in between.

This clonotype was seen once. V usage is TRBV7-2 and J usage is TRBJ1-6; 7 nucleotides align to TRBD1. The germline V gene encodes CDR1 SGHTA and CDR2 FQGNSA. The CDR3 runs 14 residues. After removal of 6 bases from V and 7 bases from J, the junction contained 6 bases not matched to a gene. Here the CDR3 reads CASSETGRNSPLHF. CDR3 nucleotides: TGTGCCAGCAGTGAGACAGGGAGGAATTCACCCCTCCACTTT.

CDR3 loop: CASSFLQGYNEQFF. Here the CDR3 DNA reads TGTGCCAGCAGCTTCTTACAGGGTTACAATGAGCAGTTCTTC. The chain uses TRBV7-9 and TRBJ2-1; the D gene is possibly TRBD1 (6 bases). Trimming pared 3 bases from V and 4 bases from J, leaving 10 bases between. This CDR3 spans 14 amino acids. The V gene's germline CDR1 is SEHNR and CDR2 FQNEAQ (reference sequence).

This clonotype was detected a few times. CDR3 nucleotide sequence: TGTGCCAGCAGCTCGACAGGGGGCGCGATGGGCTACACCTTC. Translation gives CASSSTGGAMGYTF. The rearrangement joins TRBV7-3 to TRBJ1-2; 10 bases agree with TRBD1. Germline V gene sequence: CDR1 SGHTA, CDR2 FQGTGA. This CDR3 is 14 amino acids long. Germline trimming cut 4 bases from V and 8 bases from J; bases unmatched to any gene: 7.

In this sample, this clonotype turned up a few times. The rearrangement joins TRBV25-1 to TRBJ2-7; 9 positions agree with TRBD2. After removal of 3 bases from V and 4 bases from J, the junction contained 13 bases not matched to a gene. Germline lookup yields CDR1 MGHDK and CDR2 SYGVNS. The CDR3 length is 17 residues. Here the CDR3 DNA reads TGTGCCAGCAGTGACTTAAGGGGTGCGGGAGGGCCTTACGAGCAGTACTTC. Amino acids: CASSDLRGAGGPYEQYF.

The chain is built from TRBV20-1 and TRBJ2-3; 7 nucleotides match TRBD2. This CDR3 has 14 amino acids. CDR1 is DFQATT and CDR2 is SNEGSKA in the germline V gene (reference sequence). Trimming at V came to 7 bases and at J to 2 bases, leaving 9 bases not matched to a gene. The CDR3 here is CSGVLAQITDTQYF. CDR3 bases: TGCAGTGGCGTACTAGCGCAGATCACAGATACGCAGTATTTT.